This TCR beta chain stems from a study of shared clonotypes between healthy human individuals. The data were produced by immunoSEQ multiplex PCR, yet TCRdb's version contains in-frame clones alone and is incomplete. The sample lists fewer than 650,000 clones, around 80% occurring once. The CDR3 loop spans 15 amino acids. V was pared by 3 bases and J by 0 bases, with 3 bases of the junction left unmatched. CDR1 SGHRS and CDR2 YFSETQ come from the germline V gene. The receptor comes from a woman aged 40-49 years in good health. Some clones in this sample may be carry-over from other donors' samples. Sequencing was done on a sample of PBMCs. The V gene is TRBV5-1, the J gene TRBJ2-3; TRBD2 matches 8 bases. CDR3 sequence: CASSSTSDSTDTQYF. DNA of the CDR3: TGCGCCAGCAGCTCGACTAGCGATAGCACAGATACGCAGTATTTT.